Listed below are T cell receptor beta chains from one sample, sequenced in a study of control samples from healthy donors and cancer patients. Clones were sequenced by immunoSEQ multiplex PCR, and TCRdb holds only the in-frame ones, with some missing. The table includes fewer than 110,000 clones, 85% to 90% detected once. The specimen was PBMCs. The source of these receptors is a man in his 60s with lung cancer. CDR3s include the opening cysteine and the closing phenylalanine or tryptophan. The D gene is left open where the match is weak. For some rows the clone size is stated as once, few or many, or as a class when expanded; others skip it.

CASSRVGTDTQYF TGTGCCAGCTCACGGGTAGGAACAGATACGCAGTATTTT TRBJ2-3 NA NA TRBV18
CASAAGPYNEKLFF TGTGCCAGCGCCGCCGGGCCCTATAATGAAAAACTGTTTTTT TRBJ1-4 NA NA TRBV6-5
CASSRDGNYGYTF TGTGCCAGCAGCCGAGACGGGAACTATGGCTACACCTTC TRBJ1-2 NA NA TRBV9
CASSAPGSGGYTF TGTGCCAGCAGTGCACCGGGCTCCGGCGGCTACACCTTC TRBJ1-2 NA NA TRBV6-6
CAISDTDRGQETQYF TGCGCCATCAGTGATACCGACAGGGGCCAAGAGACCCAGTACTTC TRBJ2-5 NA TRBD1 TRBV10-3
CASSSISATGGTEAFF TGTGCCAGCAGTTCAATTTCGGCGACAGGGGGCACTGAAGCTTTCTTT TRBJ1-1 NA TRBD1 TRBV6-5
CASSPRTGPNTEAFF TGTGCCAGCAGCCCAAGGACAGGTCCCAACACTGAAGCTTTCTTT TRBJ1-1 NA TRBD1 TRBV7-6
CASSTRLAGNTGELFF TGCGCCAGCAGCACCCGACTAGCGGGGAACACCGGGGAGCTGTTTTTT TRBJ2-2 NA TRBD2 TRBV5-1
CASSSQGGGSEKLFF TGTGCCAGCAGCTCGCAGGGAGGGGGAAGTGAAAAACTGTTTTTT TRBJ1-4 NA NA TRBV7-3
CASSPQGNTEAFF TGCGCCAGCAGCCCGCAGGGGAACACTGAAGCTTTCTTT TRBJ1-1 NA NA TRBV5-1
CASSPPVQGVYGYTF TGTGCCAGCTCACCACCGGTACAGGGTGTCTATGGCTACACCTTC TRBJ1-2 NA NA TRBV18
CASSVGVENQPQHF TGTGCCAGCAGCGTAGGTGTTGAAAATCAGCCCCAGCATTTT TRBJ1-5 NA NA TRBV9
CASSSGTGYQETQYF TGCGCCAGCAGCAGCGGGACAGGGTACCAAGAGACCCAGTACTTC TRBJ2-5 NA TRBD1 TRBV5-1
CATSRDRDSGNEKLFF TGTGCCACCAGCAGAGATCGGGACAGTGGGAATGAAAAACTGTTTTTT TRBJ1-4 NA TRBD1 TRBV15
CASSTDLNGYTF TGCGCCAGCAGCACGGACCTAAATGGCTACACCTTC TRBJ1-2 NA NA TRBV5-1
CASSGQGSNTGELFF TGTGCCAGCAGCGGCCAGGGGTCTAACACCGGGGAGCTGTTTTTT TRBJ2-2 NA NA TRBV11-2
CASSFGPGAPYF NA TRBJ2-4 NA NA TRBV13
CASSPLPSGATDTQYF TGCGCCAGCAGCCCTCTCCCTAGCGGGGCCACAGATACGCAGTATTTT TRBJ2-3 NA TRBD2 TRBV5-1
CASTRQGMSYNEQFF TGTGCCAGCACCCGACAGGGGATGTCCTACAATGAGCAGTTCTTC TRBJ2-1 NA TRBD1 TRBV6-5
CASHAGSSGANVLTF TGTGCCAGTCATGCAGGGAGCTCTGGGGCCAACGTCCTGACTTTC TRBJ2-6 once NA TRBV6-5
CASSSEVAGRARTQYF TGCGCCAGCAGCTCGGAGGTAGCGGGACGGGCCCGGACCCAGTACTTC TRBJ2-5 NA TRBD2 TRBV5-1
CASSINFNQPQHF TGTGCCAGTAGTATCAACTTCAATCAGCCCCAGCATTTT TRBJ1-5 NA NA TRBV19
CASSRDGAGFYTGELFF TGTGCCAGCAGCCGTGATGGGGCAGGGTTTTACACCGGGGAGCTGTTTTTT TRBJ2-2 NA NA TRBV5-5
CAISESGSPGGEAFF TGTGCCATCAGTGAGTCCGGGTCCCCCGGAGGTGAAGCTTTCTTT TRBJ1-1 NA NA TRBV10-3
CASSSLGSGNTEAFF TGTGCCAGCAGTTCTTTAGGGAGTGGGAACACTGAAGCTTTCTTT TRBJ1-1 once NA TRBV27
CASSGVNEKLFF TGTGCCAGTTCAGGGGTTAATGAAAAACTGTTTTTT TRBJ1-4 NA NA TRBV7-2
CASSQEDSLGTEAFF TGCGCCAGCAGCCAAGAAGACAGTTTGGGTACTGAAGCTTTCTTT TRBJ1-1 NA NA TRBV4-1
CASSSSPGTGSEKLFF TGTGCCAGCAGTTCGTCCCCCGGGACAGGGAGTGAAAAACTGTTTTTT TRBJ1-4 few TRBD1 TRBV6-5
CASSLTGALSYNEQFF TGTGCCAGCAGTTTGACAGGGGCCCTTTCTTACAATGAGCAGTTCTTC TRBJ2-1 NA TRBD1 TRBV6-5
CASSVGGTDTQYF TGTGCCAGCAGCGTGGGGGGCACAGATACGCAGTATTTT TRBJ2-3 once NA TRBV9
CASSRQGATNTGELFF TGTGCCAGCAGCCGGCAGGGAGCCACGAACACCGGGGAGCTGTTTTTT TRBJ2-2 NA NA TRBV3-1/TRBV3-2
CASSQGPSSPLHF TGTGCCAGCAGCCAAGGTCCTAGTTCACCCCTCCACTTT TRBJ1-6 NA NA TRBV3-1/TRBV3-2
CASSPTLDSVETQYF TGTGCCAGCAGCCCTACCCTGGACAGCGTAGAGACCCAGTACTTC TRBJ2-5 NA NA TRBV6-6
CASSVEGFQETQYF TGTGCCAGCAGCGTAGAAGGATTCCAAGAGACCCAGTACTTC TRBJ2-5 NA NA TRBV9
CASSHGTGGGGTEAFF TGTGCCAGCAGCCATGGGACAGGGGGAGGGGGCACTGAAGCTTTCTTT TRBJ1-1 NA TRBD1 TRBV3-1/TRBV3-2
CATSDGNNYQPQHF TGTGCCACCAGTGACGGGAACAATTATCAGCCCCAGCATTTT TRBJ1-5 NA NA TRBV24-1